What follows is one T cell receptor beta chain and its context. The antigen remains unidentified. Other DNA sequences of this sample code for an identical CDR3. This CDR3 has 13 residues. Trimming cost V 0 bases and J 6 bases, with 7 bases left between them. Looked up from germline, CDR1 is SGDLS and CDR2 is YYNGEE. This entry belongs to a study of shared clonotypes between healthy human individuals. About the research overall: Plates per donor: three CD4 naive, three CD4 memory, two CD8 naive, one CD8 memory. Study conclusions and caveats: It was expected that sequencing depth would affect clonotype sharing among donors.

Replicate PCRs from sorted subsets contained 200 ng DNA, which is around 30,000 T cell genomes. Assay: immunoSEQ multiplex PCR; the TCRdb copy retains only in-frame clones and omits some. The sample lists about 1.5 million clones; around 97% were seen once. The chain is built from TRBV9 and TRBJ1-5, with a possible D match to TRBD1 (5 bases). Material: naive CD4+ T cells sorted from blood. The sample's subset: CD45RA+ positively selected. The TCR was taken from a man aged 30 to 45 in good health. This CDR3 reads CASSVAGGQPQHF. CDR3 nucleotide sequence: TGTGCCAGCAGCGTAGCGGGGGGTCAGCCCCAGCATTTT.